One and the same sample provided the 5 T cell receptor beta chains below, sequenced in a study of T cell repertoires in ileal Crohn's disease. Data came from immunoSEQ multiplex PCR; TCRdb stores just in-frame clones and leaves some out. The sample gives approximately 12,000 clones, around three quarters of which show up once; 4.5% to 5.5% is in the top ten. Material: ileal tissue. The source of these receptors is an adult with Crohn's disease.

The V gene is TRBV5-6, the J gene TRBJ1-5, with D unresolved. With 2 bases removed from V and 1 base from J, the gap between germline ends came to 10 bases. Germline CDR1 reads SGHDT; CDR2 reads YYEEEE. The CDR3 covers 15 residues. The CDR3 DNA reads TGTGCCAGCAGCTTATTAACCGAGAGCAATCAGCCCCAGCATTTT. Translated, it gives CASSLLTESNQPQHF.

The chain couples TRBV5-6 to TRBJ2-7; 14 bases are shared with TRBD2. CDR3 length: 18 amino acids. The ends lost 4 bases at V and 0 bases at J; junction bases unmatched: 9. From germline, CDR1 is SGHDT and CDR2 YYEEEE. DNA of the CDR3: TGTGCCAGCAGCGGTGGACTAGCGGGGGGCCGAATCTCCTACGAGCAGTACTTC. Protein: CASSGGLAGGRISYEQYF.

This chain joins TRBV6-5 and TRBJ1-2, with D perhaps TRBD1 (6 bases). Trimming stripped 8 bases from V and 2 bases from J, with 15 bases between. The CDR3 sequence is 14 residues long. CDR1 MNHEY and CDR2 SVGAGI come from the germline V gene. CDR3 sequence (DNA): TGTGCCAGCGCCCCACAGGGATACAACTATGGCTACACCTTC. Translation: CASAPQGYNYGYTF.

CDR3 sequence (DNA): TGTGCCACCAGCAGAGATTGGCGGGGGGCTAACTATGGCTACACCTTC. Encoded protein: CATSRDWRGANYGYTF. The chain has TRBV15 and TRBJ1-2, with D tentatively TRBD1 (5 bases). Between the trimmed V and J ends, which lost 0 bases and 0 bases, there was a span of 11 bases. The CDR3 spans 16 residues. From germline, CDR1 is LNHNV and CDR2 YYDKDF (reference sequence).

The chain uses TRBV6-1 and TRBJ2-7; tentative D call: TRBD2 (5 bases). The V gene's germline CDR1 is MNHNS and CDR2 SASEGT. The CDR3 is made up of 14 amino acids. V gave up 1 base and J gave up 5 bases, with 12 bases separating them. The CDR3 spells CASSEGRAFNEQYF. For the CDR3, the DNA is TGTGCCAGCAGTGAAGGGCGGGCTTTCAACGAGCAGTACTTC.